A single sample gave rise to the 27 T cell receptor beta chains below, sequenced in a study of OX40 agonist ivuxolimab in advanced cancers. Sequencing was performed with immunoSEQ multiplex PCR; in TCRdb, only in-frame clones are kept and a portion is missing. The profile shows around 72,000 clones, approximately 90% of them singletons. The source was CD4+ or CD8+ T cells sorted from blood, collected in a trial of the OX40 agonist ivuxolimab. These TCRs come from an adult with an advanced solid tumor such as melanoma, head and neck, liver or kidney cancer.

This chain connects TRBV7-2 to TRBJ2-5, with 10 bases identical to TRBD2. CDR3 length equals 15 residues. The trim removed 2 bases at V and 7 bases at J, leaving 7 bases unmatched. The germline gives CDR1 SGHTA, CDR2 FQGNSA. The CDR3 region has the DNA TGTGCCAGCAGCTTACTAGCGGGGGATCCGGGGACCCAGTACTTC. Amino acid sequence: CASSLLAGDPGTQYF.

The chain combines TRBV18 with TRBJ2-7; TRBD1 or TRBD2 may be the D gene (5 bases each). V was trimmed by 3 bases and J by 0 bases, leaving 12 bases between them. Germline CDR1 KGHSH, CDR2 LQKENI. The CDR3 runs 15 residues. CDR3 coding DNA: TGTGCCAGCTCACCTGGGGGAGCCGTCTCCTACGAGCAGTACTTC. This translates into CASSPGGAVSYEQYF.

The chain couples TRBV6-1 to TRBJ1-2; perhaps TRBD1 as D (5 bases). The germline V gene encodes CDR1 MNHNS and CDR2 SASEGT. V lost 8 bases and J lost 2, with 12 bases in between. The CDR3 is 13 amino acids. CDR3 DNA sequence: TGTGCCAGCCAACCCTCAGGGAACTATGGCTACACCTTC. This sequence encodes CASQPSGNYGYTF.

The genes are TRBV28 and TRBJ1-3; the D gene is possibly TRBD1 (6 bases). Germline values: CDR1 MDHEN, CDR2 SYDVKM. Trimming left V 4 bases short and J 2 bases short, with 15 bases between. The CDR3 consists of 16 residues. CDR3: CASSSYPGTTGNTIYF. The CDR3 nucleotides read TGTGCCAGCAGTTCGTATCCCGGGACAACTGGAAACACCATATATTTT.

The chain uses TRBV18 and TRBJ1-5; tentative D call: TRBD1 (5 bases). Deletions cut 3 bases from V and 5 bases from J, with 8 bases between. Germline CDR1 reads KGHSH; CDR2 reads LQKENI. This CDR3 is built from 13 residues. The CDR3 region has the DNA TGTGCCAGCTCACCCGACAGAGATCAGCCCCAGCATTTT. Protein: CASSPDRDQPQHF.

The rearrangement uses TRBV15 and TRBJ2-3; the D is unclear. Trimming removed 4 bases from V and 0 bases from J, with 5 bases in between. CDR1 and CDR2 from the germline V gene are LNHNV and YYDKDF (reference sequence). This CDR3 has 13 residues. The CDR3 nucleotides read TGTGCCACCAGCATACGAAGCACAGATACGCAGTATTTT. It yields the protein CATSIRSTDTQYF.

This rearrangement joins TRBV5-4 to TRBJ2-5; 9 positions match TRBD2. This CDR3 contains 16 residues. Trimming cost V 4 bases and J 5 bases; bases outside gene matches: 12. Germline V lookup: CDR1 SGHNT, CDR2 YYREEE (reference sequence). CDR3 coding DNA: TGTGCCAGCAGCCGTGGGCAAGCGGGAGGCGGGGAGACCCAGTACTTC. Translation gives CASSRGQAGGGETQYF.

The chain employs TRBV18 and TRBJ2-1; 14 bases match TRBD2. Germline values: CDR1 KGHSH, CDR2 LQKENI. The CDR3 sequence is 20 residues long. J gave up 3 bases and V 0 bases, and 10 bases lay outside the gene matches. The CDR3 is CASSPPSGTSGSSLYNEQFF. The CDR3, as DNA: TGTGCCAGCTCACCACCTTCTGGGACTAGCGGGAGTTCTCTCTACAATGAGCAGTTCTTC.

The chain joins TRBV7-2 to TRBJ2-7, with TRBD2 as a possible D gene (5 bases). This CDR3 is built from 15 residues. Germline V lookup: CDR1 SGHTA, CDR2 FQGNSA. With 2 bases removed from V and 3 bases from J, the gap between germline ends came to 14 bases. The DNA for the CDR3 is TGTGCCAGCAGCTTAAATTCACTAGTTGGCTACGAGCAGTACTTC. Its translation is CASSLNSLVGYEQYF.

The V and J genes are TRBV5-1 and TRBJ2-2; no firm D call. The CDR3 spans 15 residues. Germline values: CDR1 SGHRS, CDR2 YFSETQ. V was shortened by 5 bases and J by 0 bases, with 11 bases between the two germline ends. The CDR3 DNA is TGCGCCAGCAGACAAGACACATCGAACACCGGGGAGCTGTTTTTT. This gives the protein CASRQDTSNTGELFF.

The gene calls are TRBV9 and TRBJ2-2; 9 nucleotides match TRBD2. Germline V gene sequence: CDR1 SGDLS, CDR2 YYNGEE. This CDR3 region has 16 residues. The V gene end was trimmed by 3 bases and the J gene end by 5 bases; junction bases not matched to a gene: 8. The CDR3 loop is CASSGTAGGPTGELFF. In DNA form, the CDR3 reads TGTGCCAGCAGCGGAACAGCGGGGGGTCCTACCGGGGAGCTGTTTTTT.

This clone has a single count. The V and J genes are TRBV19 and TRBJ1-1, with 8 bases fitting TRBD1. Germline V gives CDR1 LNHDA, CDR2 SQIVND (reference sequence). The CDR3 spans 16 residues. Germline trimming cut 10 bases from V and 1 base from J; bases unmatched to any gene: 14. The CDR3 DNA sequence: TGTGCCACCCTGGGGATTGGTACAGGGGGGAACACTGAAGCTTTCTTT. It codes for CATLGIGTGGNTEAFF.

The rearrangement joins TRBV2 to TRBJ2-7; a weak D match, TRBD2 (5 bases). From germline, CDR1 is SNHLY and CDR2 FYNNEI. V lost 5 bases and J lost 6, with 8 bases in between. This CDR3 comprises 11 residues. Here the CDR3 DNA reads TGTGCCAGCAGTACGCGGGCCGAGCAGTACTTC. It encodes CASSTRAEQYF.

The genes are TRBV15 and TRBJ2-3; 10 bases line up with TRBD2. Losses at the gene ends were 1 base for V and 6 bases for J; bases not matched to a gene: 10. Per germline, CDR1 LNHNV and CDR2 YYDKDF (reference sequence). The CDR3 is 17 amino acids. The DNA of the CDR3 is TGTGCCACCAGCAGAGTGATGTGGTCTAGCGGGAGTGATACGCAGTATTTT. Amino acid sequence: CATSRVMWSSGSDTQYF.

The chain has TRBV5-1 and TRBJ1-4, with TRBD1 matching over 12 bases. Germline CDR1 and CDR2: SGHRS and YFSETQ. The CDR3 is made up of 17 amino acids. V dropped 4 bases and J dropped 8; count of bases not matched to a gene: 12. The CDR3 coding sequence is TGCGCCAGCAGCAGGGGACAGGGGGCCCTCGGGTTGGAAAAACTGTTTTTT. It translates to CASSRGQGALGLEKLFF. The complete variable domain, with remaining parts taken from reference TRBV5-1 and TRBJ1-4, reads KAGVTQTPRYLIKTRGQQVTLSCSPISGHRSVSWYQQTPGQGLQFLFEYFSETQRNKGNFPGRFSGRQFSNSRSEMNVSTLELGDSALYLCASSRGQGALGLEKLFFGSGTQLSVL.

This sequence joins TRBV27 and TRBJ1-5; tentatively, D is TRBD1 (5 bases). The germline V gene has CDR1 MNHEY and CDR2 SMNVEV (reference sequence). The CDR3 spans 15 residues. Deletions cut 11 bases from V and 1 base from J, with 18 bases between. CDR3 sequence (DNA): TGTGCCGGTGGAGGGTTGGGACTCAGCAATCAGCCCCAGCATTTT. Protein: CAGGGLGLSNQPQHF.

The CDR3 is CASSHTSGGEFNEQFF. The CDR3 bases are TGTGCCAGTAGTCACACTAGCGGGGGCGAATTCAATGAGCAGTTCTTC. The chain has TRBV19 and TRBJ2-1, with TRBD2 identical over 11 bases. Per the germline V gene, CDR1 is LNHDA and CDR2 is SQIVND (reference sequence). This CDR3 has 16 amino acids. V dropped 5 bases and J dropped 6; count of bases not matched to a gene: 9.

The rearrangement links TRBV6-5 to TRBJ2-3, with 7 bases aligning to TRBD1. Unmatched junction bases numbered 12, after V lost 7 bases and J lost 5 bases. The germline gives CDR1 MNHEY, CDR2 SVGAGI. There are 15 residues in the CDR3. The CDR3 coding sequence is TGTGCCAGCAATCGCAAGGGGGCCGAGGTAGATACGCAGTATTTT. Encoded protein: CASNRKGAEVDTQYF.

Turning to this clone: Other DNA sequences in this specimen translate into the identical CDR3. The chain carries TRBV28 and TRBJ2-7; tentatively, D is TRBD1 (5 bases). V shed 4 bases and J shed 4 bases, with 14 bases lying between them. The CDR3 covers 14 residues. In germline, CDR1 is MDHEN, CDR2 SYDVKM. The DNA for the CDR3 is TGTGCCAGCAGTTCGGTGACAGTTTCTTACGAGCAGTACTTC. It translates to CASSSVTVSYEQYF.

The V and J genes are TRBV2 and TRBJ2-1; perhaps TRBD2 as D (6 bases). Germline V CDR1 and CDR2: SNHLY, FYNNEI. The ends were cut back, 6 bases at V and 8 bases at J, with 17 bases in the middle. The CDR3 sequence is 14 residues long. CDR3 sequence: CASRRASERDEQFF. The CDR3 nucleotides read TGTGCCAGCAGGAGGGCTAGCGAAAGGGATGAGCAGTTCTTC. The whole variable domain, filled in from reference TRBV2 and TRBJ2-1, reads EPEVTQTPSHQVTQMGQEVILRCVPISNHLYFYWYRQILGQKVEFLVSFYNNEISEKSEIFDDQFSVERPDGSNFTLKIRSTKLEDSAMYFCASRRASERDEQFFGPGTRLTVL.

The V gene is TRBV19, the J gene TRBJ2-7; TRBD2 agrees at 9 bases. V dropped 3 bases and J dropped 3; count of bases not matched to a gene: 3. The CDR3 loop spans 14 amino acids. Per the germline V gene, CDR1 is LNHDA and CDR2 is SQIVND (reference sequence). DNA for the CDR3: TGTGCCAGTAGTATCCTAGCGGGAAACTACGAGCAGTACTTC. Translating gives CASSILAGNYEQYF.

This chain connects TRBV4-1 to TRBJ2-3; maybe TRBD1 (6 bases). This CDR3 has 16 amino acids. Trimming removed 0 bases from V and 0 bases from J, with 10 bases in between. Germline CDR1 MGHRA, CDR2 YSYEKL. This CDR3 reads CASSQDQDRSTDTQYF. DNA for the CDR3: TGCGCCAGCAGCCAAGATCAGGACAGAAGCACAGATACGCAGTATTTT.

The V gene is TRBV14, the J gene TRBJ1-3, with D uncertain. The V and J ends lost 4 bases and 3 bases respectively, with 19 bases between them. CDR3 size: 17 residues. Germline CDR1 and CDR2: SGHDN and FVKESK. The CDR3 loop is CASSPLEGLGIGNTIYF. The CDR3 bases are TGTGCCAGCAGCCCTCTTGAAGGGCTGGGGATTGGAAACACCATATATTTT.

V usage is TRBV5-1 and J usage is TRBJ1-1; D is possibly TRBD1 (5 bases). Trimming pared 6 bases from V and 1 base from J, leaving 16 bases between. The V gene's germline CDR1 is SGHRS and CDR2 YFSETQ. CDR3 length: 15 residues. This CDR3 reads CASTPDGHWNTEAFF. The CDR3, as DNA: TGCGCCAGCACCCCGGACGGACACTGGAACACTGAAGCTTTCTTT.

This chain connects TRBV7-9 to TRBJ1-4; D gene ambiguous. CDR3 length: 15 residues. The V gene lost 0 bases and the J gene lost 8 bases, with 13 bases spanning the gap. In germline, CDR1 is SEHNR, CDR2 FQNEAQ (reference sequence). The CDR3 loop reads CASSLALGRGEKLFF. The CDR3 bases are TGTGCCAGCAGCTTAGCTTTGGGCCGTGGGGAAAAACTGTTTTTT.

The chain carries TRBV7-6 and TRBJ2-5; D not certain. CDR1 SGHVS and CDR2 FNYEAQ come from the germline V gene. The CDR3 extends over 12 amino acids. The ends were cut back, 3 bases at V and 5 bases at J, with 7 bases in the middle. CDR3 sequence reads: CASSLFRETQYF. DNA of the CDR3: TGTGCCAGCAGCTTGTTCAGGGAGACCCAGTACTTC.

The sample holds one count of this clone. V gene TRBV28 combines with J gene TRBJ1-2; D is uncertain. The germline V gene encodes CDR1 MDHEN and CDR2 SYDVKM. This CDR3 has 14 residues. The germline V and J ends were trimmed by 6 bases and 4 bases, with 15 bases remaining between them. CDR3: CASSNSRGAYGYTF. For the CDR3, the DNA is TGTGCCAGCAGCAACTCCCGTGGAGCCTATGGCTACACCTTC.